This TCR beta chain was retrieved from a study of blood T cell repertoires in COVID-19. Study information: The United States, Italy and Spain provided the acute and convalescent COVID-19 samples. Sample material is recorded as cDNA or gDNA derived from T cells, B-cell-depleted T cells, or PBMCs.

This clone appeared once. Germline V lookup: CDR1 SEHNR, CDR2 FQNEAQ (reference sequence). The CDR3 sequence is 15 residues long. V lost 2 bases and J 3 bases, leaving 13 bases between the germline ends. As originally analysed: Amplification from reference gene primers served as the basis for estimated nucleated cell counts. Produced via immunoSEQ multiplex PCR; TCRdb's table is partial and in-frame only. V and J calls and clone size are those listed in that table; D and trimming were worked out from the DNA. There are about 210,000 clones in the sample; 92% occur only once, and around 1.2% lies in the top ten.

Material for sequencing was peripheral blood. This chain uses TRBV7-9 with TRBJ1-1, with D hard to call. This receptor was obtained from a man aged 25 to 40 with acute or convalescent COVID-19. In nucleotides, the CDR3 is TGTGCCAGCAGCTTAAGTACCGGGGTTTACACTGAAGCTTTCTTT. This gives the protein CASSLSTGVYTEAFF.